This T cell receptor (beta chain) was recorded in a study of T cell responses to AZD1222 COVID-19 vaccine. Measured with immunoSEQ multiplex PCR; TCRdb has only the in-frame clones, and not every one. The data contain some 96,000 clones, about 88% of them singletons. The CDR3 extends over 20 amino acids. The junction had 19 bases not matched to a gene; V was cut back by 6 bases and J by 2 bases. The germline V gene encodes CDR1 ENHRY and CDR2 SYGVKD. General study results and limits: Just five to seven people given AZD1222 tested seropositive at baseline. When two AZD1222 doses had been given, Spike-specific TCR breadth and depth rose. It was only after the peak T cell response that any repertoires were sampled. Nearly half of unique spike-specific TCRs reportedly avoided B.1.351 and B.1.1.7 mutated regions.

Comment on this clone: What it binds is unknown.

The source material was peripheral blood, sampled 28 days after the second AZD1222 dose. The receptor's source is an adult who received the AZD1222 COVID-19 vaccine. V and J are TRBV10-3 and TRBJ2-6, with 7 bases lining up with TRBD2. The CDR3 here is CAISGGGYRAPLTGANVLTF. Written as DNA, the CDR3 is TGTGCCATCAGCGGCGGGGGATATCGCGCCCCGTTGACTGGGGCCAACGTCCTGACTTTC.